This T cell receptor beta chain was sequenced for a study of T cell responses to AZD1222 COVID-19 vaccine (dated by TCRdb to about 2021). Broadly, across the study: AZD1222 recipients given second doses at about 4 weeks or at about 12 weeks were pooled, since spike-specific TCR depth and breadth were not found to differ between the two schedules. A total of under 250 trial participants underwent TCR sequencing, of whom 200 to 220 had received two doses of AZD1222 and roughly 26 had received two doses of the MenACWY control vaccine. Enrollment into the trials was organized by age into subgroups of 18-55, 56-69 and 70-plus years, and those subgroups contained approximately 150, 30 and 60 TCR-sequenced participants, respectively. General findings and caveats noted by the study authors: Spike-specific TCR breadth and depth rose significantly after two AZD1222 doses compared with day 0 and with MenACWY recipients. Because no day 14 peak-response samples were available, the repertoires could be characterized only after the peak T cell response. In the small 56-69-year group, the increase in depth fell short of significance, most likely because of low power. Epitopes outside the regions mutated in the B.1.351 and B.1.1.7 variants were reportedly recognized by nearly half of the unique spike-specific TCRs. Conclusions about previously exposed vaccinees are limited because only six or seven AZD1222 recipients were SARS-CoV-2 seropositive at baseline. CD4 TCRs associated with the vaccine covered the entire spike protein, and the dominant responses were in regions 160-218 and 743-854. Participants were mostly white British and included more females than males, and it was suggested by the authors that clonal diversity may have been underestimated.

The CDR3 regions of human TCRbeta chains were analyzed by immunosequencing. Regarding the original processing steps: Repertoire TCRs were checked for matches against a reference library of SARS-CoV-2-specific TCRs that had been generated using the MIRA antigen-specificity platform. Breadth was defined as the fraction of unique TCRs that were SARS-CoV-2-associated. Depth was defined as the fraction of total T cells that were SARS-CoV-2-associated. Using the MIRA data, each spike-specific TCR was mapped to the spike region that the TCR reacts to and placed in a CD4 or CD8 class. Log10-transformed breadth and depth values were compared by one-way ANOVA with Sidak's multiple comparisons tests. TCRdb took this table from immuneACCESS and kept in-frame rearrangements with V and J called. Such tables lack part of the clones; where checked against another copy, unresolved V genes explain under half of the gap, and the rest is unexplained. V and J calls and clone size are copied from that table; D and trimming were computed from the DNA. The sample table shows roughly 95,000 clones, and around nine tenths are seen once. The leading ten clones occupy about 2.9% of the sample.

What this sample's time point label stands for: baseline before first vaccination. Vaccinee samples came from UK trials COV001 and COV002, including a single-blind randomized controlled phase 2/3 trial of AZD1222 (ChAdOx1 nCoV-19) in healthy adults. For TCRbeta chain sequencing, PBMC samples from trial participants were taken at day 0 and at day 28 after the second dose. As regards this clone: Its antigen has not been determined. Base qualities are not provided; no much larger clone lies one nucleotide away.

Inclusive of the bounding cysteine and phenylalanine, the CDR3 is 14 residues long. Only the CDR3 part of the read is kept: 42 bases, read in frame from the first base. Cut back by 5 bases and 0 bases, the V and J ends lie 10 bases apart. The germline V gene yields MDHEN for CDR1 and SYDVKM for CDR2. The sequence came from an adult in good health. The V gene is TRBV28 and the J gene is TRBJ1-1, with the D gene not confidently named. Sequenced material: peripheral blood, taken on day 0 of AZD1222 vaccination. CDR3 protein: CASSLEYLNTEAFF. The DNA reads TGTGCCAGCAGTCTCGAGTACTTGAACACTGAAGCTTTCTTT.